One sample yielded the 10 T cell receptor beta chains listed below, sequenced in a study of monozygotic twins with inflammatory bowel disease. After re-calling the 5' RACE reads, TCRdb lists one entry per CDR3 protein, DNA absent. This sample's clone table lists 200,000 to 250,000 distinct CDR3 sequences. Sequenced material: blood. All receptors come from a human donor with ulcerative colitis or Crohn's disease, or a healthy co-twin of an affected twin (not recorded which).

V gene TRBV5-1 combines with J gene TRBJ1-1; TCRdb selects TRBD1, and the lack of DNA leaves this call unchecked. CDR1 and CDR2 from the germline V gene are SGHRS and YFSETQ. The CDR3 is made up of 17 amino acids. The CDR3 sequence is CASSLDPRRGGNTEAFF.

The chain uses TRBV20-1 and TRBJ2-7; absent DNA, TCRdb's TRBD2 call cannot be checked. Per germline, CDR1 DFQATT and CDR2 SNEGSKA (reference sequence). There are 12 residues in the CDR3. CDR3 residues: CSATGRVWEQYF.

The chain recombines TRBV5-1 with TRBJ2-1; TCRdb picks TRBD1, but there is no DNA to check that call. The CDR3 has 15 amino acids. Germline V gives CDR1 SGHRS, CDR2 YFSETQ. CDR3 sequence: CASSKGQGDGNEQFF. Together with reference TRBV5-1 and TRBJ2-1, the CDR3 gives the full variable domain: KAGVTQTPRYLIKTRGQQVTLSCSPISGHRSVSWYQQTPGQGLQFLFEYFSETQRNKGNFPGRFSGRQFSNSRSEMNVSTLELGDSALYLCASSKGQGDGNEQFFGPGTRLTVL.

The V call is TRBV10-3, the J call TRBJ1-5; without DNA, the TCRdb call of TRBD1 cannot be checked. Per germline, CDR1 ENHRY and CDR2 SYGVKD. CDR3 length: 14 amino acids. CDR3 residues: CAISPQGNNQPQHF.

The CDR3 protein is CASSEERPPNAGELFF. The J gene is TRBJ2-2, the V gene TRBV2; TCRdb calls TRBD1, which cannot be checked without DNA. The CDR3 loop spans 16 amino acids. In germline, CDR1 is SNHLY, CDR2 FYNNEI.

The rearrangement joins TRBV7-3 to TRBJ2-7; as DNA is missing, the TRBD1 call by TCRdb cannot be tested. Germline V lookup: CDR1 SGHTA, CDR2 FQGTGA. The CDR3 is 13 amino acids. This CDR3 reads CASSFGTGSEQYF.

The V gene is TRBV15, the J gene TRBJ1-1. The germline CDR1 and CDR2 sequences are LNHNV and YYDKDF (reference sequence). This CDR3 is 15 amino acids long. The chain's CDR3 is CATSHSINLGHEAFF.

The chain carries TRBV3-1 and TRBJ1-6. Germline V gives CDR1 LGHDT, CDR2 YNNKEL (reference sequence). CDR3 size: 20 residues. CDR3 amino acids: CASSQGAFGTASSYNSPLHF.

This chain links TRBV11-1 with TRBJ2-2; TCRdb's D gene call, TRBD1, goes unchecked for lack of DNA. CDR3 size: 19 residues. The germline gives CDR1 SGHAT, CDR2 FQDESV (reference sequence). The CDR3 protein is CASSFPSAVGTPNTGELFF.

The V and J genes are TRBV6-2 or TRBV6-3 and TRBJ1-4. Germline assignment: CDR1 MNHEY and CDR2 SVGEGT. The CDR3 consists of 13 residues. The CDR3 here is CASSYRQGEKLFF.